The clone carrying this TCR beta chain was seen only a few times. This CDR3 is built from 13 residues. Unmatched junction bases numbered 7, after V lost 6 bases and J lost 7 bases. The germline CDR1 and CDR2 sequences are SEHNR and FQNEAQ (reference sequence). These data are taken from a study of radiotherapy plus CTLA-4 blockade in lung cancer. The assay was immunoSEQ multiplex PCR, and TCRdb's table has in-frame clones only and misses some. The data show tens of thousands of clones, about 83% seen once. This clonotype was obtained from a human donor with non-small cell lung cancer who had stable disease on radiotherapy plus ipilimumab. This chain connects TRBV7-9 to TRBJ2-7; TRBD1 agrees at 9 bases. Sequenced material: peripheral blood, taken from a patient treated with radiotherapy plus ipilimumab. The CDR3 nucleotides read TGTGCCAGCAGAACAGGGGGCGCGGGTGAGCAGTACTTC. Its protein is CASRTGGAGEQYF.